The entry below describes one T cell receptor (beta chain). This entry comes from a study of OX40 agonist ivuxolimab in advanced cancers. Overall study: Three individuals attained partial responses, comprising one hepatocellular carcinoma case and two cutaneous melanoma cases.

This table comes from immunoSEQ multiplex PCR, and its TCRdb copy is limited to in-frame clones, with some not included. The data show around 62,000 clones, with around 80% seen just once and approximately 1.5% held by the top ten. J gave up 1 base and V 3 bases, and 8 bases lay outside the gene matches. This CDR3 is 16 amino acids long. Germline values: CDR1 SGHAT, CDR2 FQDESV (reference sequence). Patients who had autoimmune disease history or got systemic immunosuppression were left out. The chain has TRBV11-1 and TRBJ2-7, with 8 bases that match TRBD1. Material: CD4+ or CD8+ T cells sorted from blood, obtained in a trial of the OX40 agonist ivuxolimab. The TCR comes from an adult with an advanced solid tumor such as melanoma, head and neck, liver or kidney cancer. CDR3: CASSFAGQGNSYEQYF. The CDR3 DNA reads as TGTGCCAGCAGCTTCGCCGGACAGGGTAATTCCTACGAGCAGTACTTC.